These 25 T cell receptor beta chains originate from one sample sequenced in a study of T cells after yellow fever vaccination. TCRdb recomputed calls from the 5' RACE reads with MiXCR, one row per CDR3 protein. The table lists 610,000 or so distinct CDR3 sequences, approximately 13% of them singletons. Sequenced here: PBMCs, sampled on the day of the yellow fever booster vaccination. The receptors were gathered from a young man who received the YFV17D yellow fever vaccine.

This chain joins TRBV7-2 and TRBJ2-5, with TRBD2 identical over 8 bases. This CDR3 spans 15 amino acids. With V trimmed by 5 bases and J by 1 base, 6 bases remained unmatched. Germline CDR1 reads SGHTA; CDR2 reads FQGNSA. The CDR3 bases are TGTGCCAGCAGCCGTGAAACTAGCGGCCAAGAGACCCAGTACTTC. It encodes CASSRETSGQETQYF.

This clonotype was observed a few times. This sequence joins TRBV12-3 or TRBV12-4 and TRBJ1-1, with D hard to call. V lost 7 bases and J lost 6, with 15 bases in between. There are 13 residues in the CDR3. The CDR3 sequence: CASTLLPGAEAFF. CDR3 nucleotides: TGTGCCAGCACCCTACTCCCGGGAGCTGAAGCTTTCTTT.

There are a few counts of this clonotype. V is TRBV20-1 and J is TRBJ2-3, with D tentatively TRBD1 or TRBD2 (6 bases each). Germline V gives CDR1 DFQATT, CDR2 SNEGSKA (reference sequence). V was trimmed by 4 bases and J by 4 bases, leaving 18 bases between them. The length of the CDR3 is 15 residues. The DNA of the CDR3 is TGCAGTGCTACCCCCTTTGGGGGGCCGTCAGATACGCAGTATTTT. Translated: CSATPFGGPSDTQYF.

The chain couples TRBV3-1 to TRBJ2-1, with 13 bases fitting TRBD2. CDR1 LGHDT and CDR2 YNNKEL come from the germline V gene (reference sequence). This CDR3 has 18 residues. V dropped 4 bases and J dropped 7; count of bases not matched to a gene: 13. The CDR3 coding sequence is TGTGCCAGCAGCCCAACCCAAAGGACTAGCGGGAGTGGTAATGAGCAGTTCTTC. It yields the protein CASSPTQRTSGSGNEQFF.

The rearrangement links TRBV4-2 to TRBJ2-1; unclear D gene. The germline V gene encodes CDR1 LGHNA and CDR2 YNFKEQ. CDR3 length: 13 residues. V dropped 0 bases and J dropped 10 bases, with 10 bases sitting between them. CDR3 sequence: CASSQDRTWEQFF. For the CDR3, the DNA is TGTGCCAGCAGCCAAGACCGTACATGGGAGCAGTTCTTC.

The V call is TRBV19, the J call TRBJ1-5, with TRBD1 identical over 10 bases. Germline assignment: CDR1 LNHDA and CDR2 SQIVND (reference sequence). The CDR3 runs 18 residues. J was trimmed by 5 bases and V by 1 base; bases with no gene match: 11. This CDR3 reads CASSIGIRQGAEDQPQHF. Here the CDR3 DNA reads TGTGCCAGTAGTATAGGGATACGACAGGGGGCTGAGGATCAGCCCCAGCATTTT.

The rearrangement uses TRBV5-6 and TRBJ2-1, with 11 bases matching TRBD2. The germline CDR1 and CDR2 sequences are SGHDT and YYEEEE. V was clipped by 4 bases and J by 3 bases; unmatched bases: 6. The CDR3 is 16 amino acids. The CDR3 loop reads CASSAQLAGVYNEQFF. The CDR3 DNA reads as TGTGCCAGCAGCGCACAACTAGCGGGAGTCTACAATGAGCAGTTCTTC.

This clonotype came up a few times. The chain employs TRBV12-3 or TRBV12-4 and TRBJ1-3; a weak D match, TRBD1 (5 bases). Between the trimmed V and J ends, which lost 6 bases and 8 bases, there was a span of 20 bases. The CDR3 runs 15 residues. CDR3 sequence (DNA): TGTGCCAGCAGCCCTGAACAGGCCCGAAGGGACACCATATATTTT. Residues: CASSPEQARRDTIYF.

J is TRBJ2-1 and V is TRBV6-5; TRBD2 agrees at 8 bases. The length of the CDR3 is 17 residues. Germline V lookup: CDR1 MNHEY, CDR2 SVGAGI. Germline trimming cut 0 bases from V and 9 bases from J; bases unmatched to any gene: 13. The CDR3 protein is CASSYSSPSAGVFEQFF. In DNA form, the CDR3 reads TGTGCCAGCAGTTACTCGTCACCTTCAGCGGGAGTTTTTGAGCAGTTCTTC.

This clonotype was counted between two and nine times. The CDR3 region has the DNA TGCGCCAGCAGTCAATCTTGCCCAGGGGGAACGGGAGGCTTTCAAGAGACCCAGTACTTC. Its translation is CASSQSCPGGTGGFQETQYF. This chain connects TRBV23-1 to TRBJ2-5, with D perhaps assigned TRBD1 or TRBD2 (7 bases each). TRBV23-1 is designated an ORF whose function remains uncertain. Trimming removed 0 bases from V and 2 bases from J, with 25 bases in between. The CDR3 covers 20 residues.

The chain couples TRBV27 to TRBJ1-2; D is ambiguous. The CDR3 sequence is 12 residues long. V lost 7 bases to trimming and J lost 7 bases, with 13 bases between them. Per the germline V gene, CDR1 is MNHEY and CDR2 is SMNVEV (reference sequence). The CDR3: CASKEAGGGYTF. The CDR3 DNA follows: TGTGCCAGCAAAGAGGCGGGAGGTGGCTACACCTTC.

The V call is TRBV3-1, the J call TRBJ2-7; 13 nucleotides line up with TRBD2. The germline V gene has CDR1 LGHDT and CDR2 YNNKEL (reference sequence). The trim removed 0 bases at V and 6 bases at J, leaving 2 bases unmatched. The CDR3 totals 15 residues. CDR3 sequence: CASSQDTSGRGEQYF. The CDR3 nucleotides are TGTGCCAGCAGCCAAGATACTAGCGGGAGGGGCGAGCAGTACTTC.

This clonotype was counted a few times. The CDR3 reads CASSKLAASSTDTQYF. CDR3 bases: TGTGCCAGCAGTAAACTAGCGGCGTCTAGCACAGATACGCAGTATTTT. The genes are TRBV6-4 and TRBJ2-3, with 8 bases aligning to TRBD2. Germline CDR1 MRHNA, CDR2 SNTAGT. The CDR3 extends over 16 amino acids. V shed 5 bases, J shed 0 bases, and the junction held 7 bases outside the gene matches.

The CDR3, as DNA: TGTGCCAGCAGTTTGGGCCGGTACAGCGAGACCCAGTACTTC. Its protein is CASSLGRYSETQYF. The rearrangement links TRBV12-3 or TRBV12-4 to TRBJ2-5; D unresolved. Trimming left V 3 bases short and J 5 bases short, with 13 bases between. The CDR3 extends over 14 amino acids.

This clonotype has more than one count but fewer than ten. The J gene is TRBJ1-6, the V gene TRBV6-1; D gene ambiguous. V shed 7 bases and J shed 7 bases, with 17 bases lying between them. The germline V gene has CDR1 MNHNS and CDR2 SASEGT. This CDR3 has 15 amino acids. CDR3: CASTRGNLINSPLHF. For the CDR3, the DNA is TGTGCCAGCACCCGTGGTAACCTAATCAATTCACCCCTCCACTTT.

This clonotype was picked up a small number of times. This sequence joins TRBV9 and TRBJ2-1; the match to TRBD2 covers 7 bases. Per the germline V gene, CDR1 is SGDLS and CDR2 is YYNGEE. V lost 1 base and J lost 0; bases outside the gene matches: 1. The CDR3 extends over 15 amino acids. The chain's CDR3 is CASSVTGGSYNEQFF. The DNA of the CDR3 is TGTGCCAGCAGCGTAACGGGGGGCTCCTACAATGAGCAGTTCTTC.

The chain combines TRBV5-4 with TRBJ2-7, with D unresolved. CDR1 is SGHNT and CDR2 is YYREEE in the germline V gene (reference sequence). V was cut by 4 bases and J by 4 bases, with 15 bases left in between. The CDR3 totals 14 residues. CDR3 sequence reads: CASSVPQPPYEQYF. The CDR3 coding sequence is TGTGCCAGCAGCGTTCCGCAACCCCCGTACGAGCAGTACTTC. Full variable domain (outside the CDR3, taken from reference TRBV5-4 and TRBJ2-7): ETGVTQSPTHLIKTRGQQVTLRCSSQSGHNTVSWYQQALGQGPQFIFQYYREEENGRGNFPPRFSGLQFPNYSSELNVNALELDDSALYLCASSVPQPPYEQYFGPGTRLTVT.

This clonotype has only a few counts. The V and J genes are TRBV19 and TRBJ1-5, with D tentatively TRBD1 (5 bases). Germline V CDR1 and CDR2: LNHDA, SQIVND (reference sequence). The CDR3 loop spans 14 amino acids. The V end was cut by 9 bases, the J end by 6 bases, with 18 bases between. The CDR3 sequence is CASTRGSKTQPQHF. The CDR3 DNA is TGTGCCAGCACCCGGGGCAGTAAAACTCAGCCCCAGCATTTT.

This clonotype was detected only a few times. The chain couples TRBV6-6 to TRBJ1-1; D is possibly TRBD1 (5 bases). Trimming took 10 bases from V and 4 from J, leaving 10 bases between them. This CDR3 contains 11 residues. Germline CDR1 MNHNY, CDR2 SVGAGI (reference sequence). CDR3 in DNA: TGTGCCACAGGGCGTAGCACTGAAGCTTTCTTT. Translation gives CATGRSTEAFF.

This clonotype came up a few times. The chain uses TRBV7-6 and TRBJ1-4; a weak D match, TRBD1 (6 bases). Germline CDR1 reads SGHVS; CDR2 reads FNYEAQ. The CDR3 extends over 14 amino acids. Trimming cost V 6 bases and J 8 bases, with 16 bases left between them. CDR3 sequence: CASSKQGLGEKLFF. CDR3 nucleotides: TGTGCCAGCAGTAAACAGGGTTTGGGAGAAAAACTGTTTTTT.

At least ten counts were recorded for this clonotype. V and J are TRBV6-5 and TRBJ1-2, with D possibly matching TRBD1 (5 bases). The CDR3 length is 14 residues. V gave up 0 bases and J gave up 2 bases, with 7 bases separating them. Germline CDR1 and CDR2: MNHEY and SVGAGI. CDR3 amino acids: CASSYSGGNYGYTF. The CDR3 DNA sequence: TGTGCCAGCAGTTACTCGGGGGGGAACTATGGCTACACCTTC.

This chain links TRBV20-1 with TRBJ2-5, with unresolved D. V was clipped by 7 bases and J by 1 base, with 13 bases between them. The length of the CDR3 is 13 residues. Looked up from germline, CDR1 is DFQATT and CDR2 is SNEGSKA (reference sequence). As DNA, the CDR3 is TGCAGTGTTGGCCGGACGATCCAAGAGACCCAGTACTTC. Protein: CSVGRTIQETQYF.

This clonotype was detected only a few times. The J gene is TRBJ2-2, the V gene TRBV7-2; the D is unclear. The ends were cut back, 5 bases at V and 6 bases at J, with 16 bases in the middle. The germline V gene has CDR1 SGHTA and CDR2 FQGNSA. The CDR3 contains 15 residues. Written as DNA, the CDR3 is TGTGCCAGCAGCCCCTCGGCTAGAATGGCCGGGGAGCTGTTTTTT. This encodes CASSPSARMAGELFF. Looking up the rest from reference TRBV7-2 and TRBJ2-2 gives the full variable domain: GAGVSQSPSNKVTEKGKDVELRCDPISGHTALYWYRQSLGQGLEFLIYFQGNSAPDKSGLPSDRFSAERTGGSVSTLTIQRTQQEDSAVYLCASSPSARMAGELFFGEGSRLTVL.

The genes are TRBV11-3 and TRBJ2-1, with 7 nucleotides matching TRBD1. J lost 6 bases, V lost 5 bases, and 4 bases had no gene match. Germline V gene data show CDR1 as SGHNT and CDR2 as YENEEA. There are 13 residues in the CDR3. CDR3 sequence: CASSPQGTNEQFF. The CDR3, as DNA: TGTGCCAGCAGCCCACAGGGGACCAATGAGCAGTTCTTC.

The rearrangement links TRBV20-1 to TRBJ2-3; maybe TRBD1 (5 bases). Germline V gives CDR1 DFQATT, CDR2 SNEGSKA (reference sequence). CDR3 length: 11 residues. CDR3 in amino acids: CGGGQGDTQYF. Here the CDR3 DNA reads TGCGGCGGCGGTCAGGGAGATACGCAGTATTTT.